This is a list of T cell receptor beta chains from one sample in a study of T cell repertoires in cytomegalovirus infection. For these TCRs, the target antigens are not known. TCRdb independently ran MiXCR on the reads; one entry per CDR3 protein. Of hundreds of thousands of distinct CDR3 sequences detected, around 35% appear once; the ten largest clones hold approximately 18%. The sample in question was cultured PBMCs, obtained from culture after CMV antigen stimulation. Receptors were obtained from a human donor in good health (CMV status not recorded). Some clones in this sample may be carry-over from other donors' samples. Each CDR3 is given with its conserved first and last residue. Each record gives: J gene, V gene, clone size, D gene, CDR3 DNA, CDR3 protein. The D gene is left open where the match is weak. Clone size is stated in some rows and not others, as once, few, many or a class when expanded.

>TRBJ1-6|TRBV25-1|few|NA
TGTGCCAGCAGTCCACCCGGGGTAAGGTCACCCCTCCACTTT
CASSPPGVRSPLHF
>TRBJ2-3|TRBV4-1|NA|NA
TGCGCCAGCAAAATGGGGGGAGAAGCGGATACGCAGTATTTT
CASKMGGEADTQYF
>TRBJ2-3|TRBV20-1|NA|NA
TGCAGTGCTTTTCTCCAGGCCTTGGGTACGCAGTATTTT
CSAFLQALGTQYF
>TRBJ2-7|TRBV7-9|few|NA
TGTGCCAGCAGCCCTTGGACAGGGAGGGCCAACGAGCAGTACTTC
CASSPWTGRANEQYF
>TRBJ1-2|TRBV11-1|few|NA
TGTGCCAGCAGCCAGTCCCCGAGGACGGAAAGGGATGGCTACACCTTC
CASSQSPRTERDGYTF
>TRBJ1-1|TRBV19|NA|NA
TGTGCCAGTAGTATAGGTGTAGGGCGGACTGAAGCTTTCTTT
CASSIGVGRTEAFF
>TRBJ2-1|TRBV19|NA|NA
TGTGCCAGTAGTATACGGGCCACGGCAGGTGAGCAGTTCTTC
CASSIRATAGEQFF
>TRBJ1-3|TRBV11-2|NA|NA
TGTGCCAGCAGCTTAGCAGGGGCTCACACCATATATTTT
CASSLAGAHTIYF
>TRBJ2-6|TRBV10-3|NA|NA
TGTGCCATCAGTGAGTCCATCTCTGGGGCCAACGTCCTGACTTTC
CAISESISGANVLTF
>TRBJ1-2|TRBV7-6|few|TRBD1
TGTGCCAGCAGCCTGAGCCTTGACAGGGAGGGCTACACCTTC
CASSLSLDREGYTF
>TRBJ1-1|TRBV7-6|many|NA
TGTGCCAGCAGGCTTAAGGACTACACTGAAGCTTTCTTT
CASRLKDYTEAFF
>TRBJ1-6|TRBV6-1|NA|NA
TGTGCCAGCAGATCCAAACGAGAGGGAAGCGGTTCACCCCTCCACTTT
CASRSKREGSGSPLHF
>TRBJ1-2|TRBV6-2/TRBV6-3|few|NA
TGTGCCAGCAGTTACGTGACAGCGGATGGCTACACCTTC
CASSYVTADGYTF
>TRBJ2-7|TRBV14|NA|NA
TGTGCCAGCAGCCATCGTTCGGACAAGTACGAGCAGTACTTC
CASSHRSDKYEQYF
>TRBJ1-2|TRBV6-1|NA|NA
TGTGCCAGCAGTCCCCGCGCCGAAAACTATGGCTACACCTTC
CASSPRAENYGYTF
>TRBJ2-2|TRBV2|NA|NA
TGTGCCAGCGTTGTCCGGCACGGGGAGCTGTTTTTT
CASVVRHGELFF
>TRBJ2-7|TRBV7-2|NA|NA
TGTGCCAGCAGCCGGCAGGGGATCTACGAGCAGTACTTC
CASSRQGIYEQYF
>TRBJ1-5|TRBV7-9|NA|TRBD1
TGTGCCAGCAGCCGGGACAGTCGAGATCAGCCCCAGCATTTT
CASSRDSRDQPQHF
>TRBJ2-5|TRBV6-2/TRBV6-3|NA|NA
TGTGCCAGCAGTCGACAGCGTAGGGAGACCCAGTACTTC
CASSRQRRETQYF
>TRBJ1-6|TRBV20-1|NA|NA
TGCAGTGCTAGAAACAGCAATAATTCACCCCTCCACTTT
CSARNSNNSPLHF
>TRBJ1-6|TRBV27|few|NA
TGTGCCAGCAGACAACAGGGATTTCGGTATTCACCCCTCCACTTT
CASRQQGFRYSPLHF
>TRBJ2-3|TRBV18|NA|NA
TGTGCCAGCTCACCACCCCAAGGAAGGAGGGCAGATACGCAGTATTTT
CASSPPQGRRADTQYF
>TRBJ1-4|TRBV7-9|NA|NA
TGTGCCAGCAGCGCCCTTGAGGGGCGTGATGAAAAACTGTTTTTT
CASSALEGRDEKLFF
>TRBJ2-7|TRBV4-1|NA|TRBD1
TGCGCCAGCGGACAGGGGTTCGAGCAGTACTTC
CASGQGFEQYF
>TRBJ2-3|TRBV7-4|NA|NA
TGTGACAGCAGCTTAAGGTCATTTTCAGATACGCAGTATTTT
CDSSLRSFSDTQYF
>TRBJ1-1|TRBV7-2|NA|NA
TGTGCCAGCGGCAATCCAATGAACACTGAAGCTTTCTTT
CASGNPMNTEAFF
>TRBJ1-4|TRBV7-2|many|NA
TGTGCCAGCAGCCAGAATCGAGTGGAAAAACTGTTTTTT
CASSQNRVEKLFF
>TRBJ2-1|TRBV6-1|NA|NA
TGTGCCAGCAGTGAAGCGCTCGACTATTACAATGAGCAGTTCTTC
CASSEALDYYNEQFF
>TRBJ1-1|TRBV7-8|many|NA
TGTGCCAGCAGCTTAGCGCGAAAGGTCAACACTGAAGCTTTCTTT
CASSLARKVNTEAFF
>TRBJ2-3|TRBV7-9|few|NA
TGTGCCAGCAGCTTACAGGGATCGGATACGCAGTATTTT
CASSLQGSDTQYF
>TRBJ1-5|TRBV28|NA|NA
TGTGCCAGCAGTTTATTCTCGGGACCGGGACAGCCCCAGCATTTT
CASSLFSGPGQPQHF
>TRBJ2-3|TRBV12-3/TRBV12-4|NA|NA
TGTGCCAGCAGTCTGTCTGCGACAGATACGCAGTATTTT
CASSLSATDTQYF
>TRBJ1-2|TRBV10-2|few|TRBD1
TGCGCCAGCAGTGAGTTCCGGACAGGGCATTATGGCTACACCTTC
CASSEFRTGHYGYTF
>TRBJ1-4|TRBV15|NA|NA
TGTGCCACCAGCAGAGATCCCCAAAAGACAGTAACTAATGAAAAACTGTTTTTT
CATSRDPQKTVTNEKLFF
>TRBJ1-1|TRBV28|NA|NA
TGTGCCAGCAGGCCGGGACACCAGGACACTGAAGCTTTCTTT
CASRPGHQDTEAFF
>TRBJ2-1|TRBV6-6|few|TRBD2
TGTGCCAGCAGTTACTTAAGGACTAGCGGGGGGGTAAATGAGCAGTTCTTC
CASSYLRTSGGVNEQFF
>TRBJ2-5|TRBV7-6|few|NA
TGTGCCAGCAGCCAGACAGGGACTCGGGAGACCCAGTACTTC
CASSQTGTRETQYF
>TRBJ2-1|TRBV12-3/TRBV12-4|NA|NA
TGTGCCAGCAGTCCTCGGGGTAGCACATACAATGAGCAGTTCTTC
CASSPRGSTYNEQFF
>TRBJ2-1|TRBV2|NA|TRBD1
TGTGCCAGCACGGACAGGAGTGAGCAGTTCTTC
CASTDRSEQFF
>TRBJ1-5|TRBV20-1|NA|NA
TGCAGTGCTAAAAATGGGGATCAGCCCCAGCATTTT
CSAKNGDQPQHF
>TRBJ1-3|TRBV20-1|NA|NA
TGCAGTGCTAGAGGCCCAGGGCCTGGAAACACCATATATTTT
CSARGPGPGNTIYF
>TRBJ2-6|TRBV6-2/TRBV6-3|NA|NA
TGTGCCAGCAGTTACTTGGCAGGAGCTGGGGCCAACGTCCTGACTTTC
CASSYLAGAGANVLTF
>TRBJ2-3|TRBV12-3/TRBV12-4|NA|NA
TGTGCCAGCAGTTTCCGGGTTGTAGCAGATACGCAGTATTTT
CASSFRVVADTQYF
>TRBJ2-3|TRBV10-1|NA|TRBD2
TGCGCCAGCAGTGATTCCAGCGGGAGTGGCACAGATACGCAGTATTTT
CASSDSSGSGTDTQYF
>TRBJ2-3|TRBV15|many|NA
TGTGCCACCCGAGGCACAGATACGCAGTATTTT
CATRGTDTQYF
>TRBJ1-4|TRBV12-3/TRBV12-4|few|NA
TGTGCCAGCAGTTTAGCGGGGGCTGCTGAAAAACTGTTTTTT
CASSLAGAAEKLFF
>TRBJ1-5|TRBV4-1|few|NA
TGCGCCAGCAGCCAAGATCCAAGTTACGACAATCAGCCCCAGCATTTT
CASSQDPSYDNQPQHF
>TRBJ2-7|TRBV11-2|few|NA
TGTGCCAGCAGCTTAGGGAGGGGGGGAGGGCCTCGAACCTACGAGCAGTACTTC
CASSLGRGGGPRTYEQYF
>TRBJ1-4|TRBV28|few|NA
TGTGCCAGCAGTTTTCGGCAGGGCCTTAATGAAAAACTGTTTTTT
CASSFRQGLNEKLFF
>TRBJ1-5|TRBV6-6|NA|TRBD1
TGTGCCAGCAGCGGGACAGGGGCCGATCAGCCCCAGCATTTT
CASSGTGADQPQHF